The TCR beta chain described here comes from a study of regulatory T cells in long-lasting Graves disease. Regarding time point: newly diagnosed GD, antithyroid drugs for less than 3 months. PBMCs were the source of the RNA used for TCR sequencing. The CDR3 consists of 15 residues. The V end was cut by 0 bases, the J end by 2 bases, with 13 bases between. Germline V gene lookup returns CDR1 DFQATT and CDR2 SNEGSKA (reference sequence). Libraries of TCR beta came from iRepertoire HTBI primers plus Arm-PCR of CDR3 regions. MiXCR was run by TCRdb on the multiplex PCR reads, yielding one entry per CDR3 protein. The profile shows under 300,000 distinct CDR3 sequences, 15% to 20% of them singletons.

The J gene is TRBJ2-5, the V gene TRBV20-1; no reliable D call. Sequencing was performed on peripheral blood mononuclear cells (PBMCs), taken at new diagnosis, from a patient treated with antithyroid drugs. The TCR sequence derives from a female donor with Graves disease. The CDR3 nucleotides are TGCAGTGCTAGAGAATCCGGTAGCAGACAAGAGACCCAGTACTTC. This codes for CSARESGSRQETQYF.